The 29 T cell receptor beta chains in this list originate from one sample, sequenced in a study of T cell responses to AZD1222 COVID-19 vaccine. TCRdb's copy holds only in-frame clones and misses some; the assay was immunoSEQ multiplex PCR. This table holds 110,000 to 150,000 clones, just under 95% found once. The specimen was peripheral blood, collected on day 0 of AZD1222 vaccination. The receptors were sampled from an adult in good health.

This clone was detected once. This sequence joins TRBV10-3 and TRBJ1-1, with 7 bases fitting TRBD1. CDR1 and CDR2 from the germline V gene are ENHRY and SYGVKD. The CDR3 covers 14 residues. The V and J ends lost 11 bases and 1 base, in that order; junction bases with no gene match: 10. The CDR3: CASRSGGQNTEAFF. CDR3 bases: TGTGCCTCTCGGTCAGGGGGGCAGAACACTGAAGCTTTCTTT.

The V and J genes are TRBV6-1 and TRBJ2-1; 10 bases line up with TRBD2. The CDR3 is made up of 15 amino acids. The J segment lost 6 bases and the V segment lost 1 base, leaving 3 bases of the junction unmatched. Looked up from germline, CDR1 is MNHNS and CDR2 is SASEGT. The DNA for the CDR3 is TGTGCCAGCAGTGAAGGCCTAGCGGGAGTCAATGAGCAGTTCTTC. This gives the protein CASSEGLAGVNEQFF.

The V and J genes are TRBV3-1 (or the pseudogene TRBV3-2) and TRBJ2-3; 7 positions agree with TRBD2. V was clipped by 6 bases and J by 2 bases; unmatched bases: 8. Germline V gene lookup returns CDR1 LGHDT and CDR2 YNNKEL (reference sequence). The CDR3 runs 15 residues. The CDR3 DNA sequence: TGTGCCAGCAGTACAAGAGCGGGGCTCACAGATACGCAGTATTTT. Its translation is CASSTRAGLTDTQYF.

The CDR3 is CASSELDPGSSYEQYF. The CDR3 DNA sequence: TGTGCCAGCAGTGAACTTGATCCGGGGAGCTCCTACGAGCAGTACTTC. The gene calls are TRBV6-1 and TRBJ2-7; D might be TRBD2 (5 bases). V dropped 2 bases and J dropped 0 bases, with 14 bases sitting between them. Germline CDR1 and CDR2: MNHNS and SASEGT. This CDR3 comprises 16 residues.

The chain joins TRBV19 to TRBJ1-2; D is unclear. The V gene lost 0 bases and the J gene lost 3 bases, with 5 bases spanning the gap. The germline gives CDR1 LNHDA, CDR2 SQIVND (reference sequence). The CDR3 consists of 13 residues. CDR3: CASSIDRYYGYTF. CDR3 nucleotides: TGTGCCAGTAGTATAGACAGGTACTATGGCTACACCTTC.

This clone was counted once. The chain's CDR3 is CASSAGQGVIYEQYF. In DNA, the CDR3 is TGTGCCAGCAGCGCTGGACAGGGGGTTATCTACGAGCAGTACTTC. J is TRBJ2-7 and V is TRBV9; 10 positions match TRBD1. This CDR3 is 15 amino acids long. Per the germline V gene, CDR1 is SGDLS and CDR2 is YYNGEE. The V and J ends lost 3 bases and 3 bases, in that order; junction bases with no gene match: 6.

The CDR3 DNA follows: TGTGCCAGCAGTCTGAGGTGGGACAGCTCAGATACGCAGTATTTT. Residues: CASSLRWDSSDTQYF. The chain recombines TRBV28 with TRBJ2-3; 7 bases are shared with TRBD1. V lost 5 bases and J lost 4; bases outside the gene matches: 9. Germline lookup yields CDR1 MDHEN and CDR2 SYDVKM. CDR3 size: 15 residues. Using reference TRBV28 and TRBJ2-3 for the parts outside the CDR3, the full variable domain is DVKVTQSSRYLVKRTGEKVFLECVQDMDHENMFWYRQDPGLGLRLIYFSYDVKMKEKGDIPEGYSVSREKKERFSLILESASTNQTSMYLCASSLRWDSSDTQYFGPGTRLTVL.

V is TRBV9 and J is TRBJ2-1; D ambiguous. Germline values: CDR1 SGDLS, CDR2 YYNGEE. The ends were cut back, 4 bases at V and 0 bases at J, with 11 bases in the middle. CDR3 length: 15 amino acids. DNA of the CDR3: TGTGCCAGCAGCCCCAGCCAGAGCTCCTACAATGAGCAGTTCTTC. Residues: CASSPSQSSYNEQFF.

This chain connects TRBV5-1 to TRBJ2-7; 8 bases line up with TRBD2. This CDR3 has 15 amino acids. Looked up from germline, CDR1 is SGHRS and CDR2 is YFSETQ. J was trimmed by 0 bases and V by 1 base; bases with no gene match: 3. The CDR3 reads CASSLQGTSSYEQYF. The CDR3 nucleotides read TGCGCCAGCAGCTTGCAGGGGACTAGCTCCTACGAGCAGTACTTC. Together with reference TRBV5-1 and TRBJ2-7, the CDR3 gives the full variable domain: KAGVTQTPRYLIKTRGQQVTLSCSPISGHRSVSWYQQTPGQGLQFLFEYFSETQRNKGNFPGRFSGRQFSNSRSEMNVSTLELGDSALYLCASSLQGTSSYEQYFGPGTRLTVT.

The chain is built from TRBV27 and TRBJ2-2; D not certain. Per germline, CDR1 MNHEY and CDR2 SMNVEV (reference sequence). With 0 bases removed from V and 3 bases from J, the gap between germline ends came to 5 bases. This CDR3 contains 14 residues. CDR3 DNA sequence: TGTGCCAGCAGTTTATCTCGGGACACCGGGGAGCTGTTTTTT. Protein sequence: CASSLSRDTGELFF.

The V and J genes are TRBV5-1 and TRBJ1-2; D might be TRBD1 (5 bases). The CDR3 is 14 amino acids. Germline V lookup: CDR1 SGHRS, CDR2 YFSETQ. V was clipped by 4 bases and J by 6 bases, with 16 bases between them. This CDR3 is CASSREDSSHGYTF. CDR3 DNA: TGCGCCAGCAGCCGAGAAGACAGCTCCCATGGCTACACCTTC.

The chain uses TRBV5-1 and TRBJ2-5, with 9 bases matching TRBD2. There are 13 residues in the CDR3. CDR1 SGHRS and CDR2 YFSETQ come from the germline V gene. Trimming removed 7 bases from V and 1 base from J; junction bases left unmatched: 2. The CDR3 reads CASRSGSQETQYF. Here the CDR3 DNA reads TGCGCCAGCCGTAGCGGGAGCCAAGAGACCCAGTACTTC.

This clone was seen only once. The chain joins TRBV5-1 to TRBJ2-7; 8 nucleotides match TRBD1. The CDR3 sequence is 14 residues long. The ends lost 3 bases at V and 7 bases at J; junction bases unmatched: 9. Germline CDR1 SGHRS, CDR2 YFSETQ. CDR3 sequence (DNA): TGCGCCAGCAGCTCCGGGACAGGACCCCGTGAGCAGTACTTC. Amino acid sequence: CASSSGTGPREQYF.

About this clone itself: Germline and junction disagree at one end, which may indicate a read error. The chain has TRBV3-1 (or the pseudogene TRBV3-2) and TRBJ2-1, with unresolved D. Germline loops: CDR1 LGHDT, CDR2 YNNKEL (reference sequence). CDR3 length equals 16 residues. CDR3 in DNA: TGTGCCAGCAGTCGGAAACCCCTAGATTCCTTCAATGAGCAGTTCTTC. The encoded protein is CASSRKPLDSFNEQFF.

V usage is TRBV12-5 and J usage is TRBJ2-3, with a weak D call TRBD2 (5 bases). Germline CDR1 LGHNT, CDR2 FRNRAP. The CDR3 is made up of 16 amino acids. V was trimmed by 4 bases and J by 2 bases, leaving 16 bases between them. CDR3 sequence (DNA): TGTGCTAGTGGTTCCTTACGGGAAGGGTACACAGATACGCAGTATTTT. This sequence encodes CASGSLREGYTDTQYF.

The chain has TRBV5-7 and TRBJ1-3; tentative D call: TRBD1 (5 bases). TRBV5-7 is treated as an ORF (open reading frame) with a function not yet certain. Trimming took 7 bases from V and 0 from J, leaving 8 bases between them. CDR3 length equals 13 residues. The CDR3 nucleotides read TGTGCCAGCGGGGGGACCTCTGGAAACACCATATATTTT. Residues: CASGGTSGNTIYF.

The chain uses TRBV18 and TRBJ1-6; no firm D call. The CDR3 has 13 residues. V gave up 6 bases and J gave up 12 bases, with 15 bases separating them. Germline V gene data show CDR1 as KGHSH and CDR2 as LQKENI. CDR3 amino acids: CASSKSSSIPLHF. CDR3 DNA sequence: TGTGCCAGCTCCAAGTCGTCGAGTATACCCCTCCACTTT.

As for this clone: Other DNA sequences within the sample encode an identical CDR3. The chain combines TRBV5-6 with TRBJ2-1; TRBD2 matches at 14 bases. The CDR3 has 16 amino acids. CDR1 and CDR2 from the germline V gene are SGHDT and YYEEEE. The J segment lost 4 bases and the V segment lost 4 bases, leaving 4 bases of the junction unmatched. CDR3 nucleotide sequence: TGTGCCAGCAGCCCAGGACTAGCGGGAGGTTACAATGAGCAGTTCTTC. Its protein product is CASSPGLAGGYNEQFF.

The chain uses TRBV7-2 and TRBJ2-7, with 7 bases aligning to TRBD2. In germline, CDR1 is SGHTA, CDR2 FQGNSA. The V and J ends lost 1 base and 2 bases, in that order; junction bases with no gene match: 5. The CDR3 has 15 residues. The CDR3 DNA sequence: TGTGCCAGCAGCTTAGGGCCTGGGAGGGCCTACGAGCAGTACTTC. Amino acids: CASSLGPGRAYEQYF.

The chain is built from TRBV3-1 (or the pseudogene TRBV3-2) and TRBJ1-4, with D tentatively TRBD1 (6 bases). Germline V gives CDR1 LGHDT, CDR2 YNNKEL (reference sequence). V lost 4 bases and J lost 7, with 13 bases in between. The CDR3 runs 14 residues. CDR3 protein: CASSLGTKGEKLFF. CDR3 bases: TGTGCCAGCAGCCTTGGGACAAAAGGTGAAAAACTGTTTTTT.

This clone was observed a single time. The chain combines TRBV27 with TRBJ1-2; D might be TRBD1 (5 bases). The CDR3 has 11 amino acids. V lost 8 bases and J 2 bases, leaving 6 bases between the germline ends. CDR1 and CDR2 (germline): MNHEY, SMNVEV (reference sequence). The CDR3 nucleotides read TGTGCCAGCGGGGCGAACTATGGCTACACCTTC. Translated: CASGANYGYTF.

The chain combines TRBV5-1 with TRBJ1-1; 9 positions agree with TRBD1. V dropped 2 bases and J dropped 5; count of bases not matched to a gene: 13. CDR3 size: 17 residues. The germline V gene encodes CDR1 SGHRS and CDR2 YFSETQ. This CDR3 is CASSFDLRTGVNTEAFF. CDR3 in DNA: TGCGCCAGCAGCTTTGACCTTAGGACAGGGGTCAATACTGAAGCTTTCTTT.

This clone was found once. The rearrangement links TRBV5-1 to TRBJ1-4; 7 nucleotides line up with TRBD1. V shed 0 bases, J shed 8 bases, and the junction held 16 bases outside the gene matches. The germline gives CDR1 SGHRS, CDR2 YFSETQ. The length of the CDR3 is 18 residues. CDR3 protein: CASSLGQGAVPGLEKLFF. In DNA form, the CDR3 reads TGCGCCAGCAGCTTGGGACAGGGCGCGGTCCCCGGGCTGGAAAAACTGTTTTTT.

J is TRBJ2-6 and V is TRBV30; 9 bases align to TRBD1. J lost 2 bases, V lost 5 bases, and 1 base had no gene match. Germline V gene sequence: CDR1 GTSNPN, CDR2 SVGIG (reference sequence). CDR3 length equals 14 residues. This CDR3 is CAWGTGTGANVLTF. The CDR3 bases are TGTGCCTGGGGGACAGGGACTGGGGCCAACGTCCTGACTTTC.

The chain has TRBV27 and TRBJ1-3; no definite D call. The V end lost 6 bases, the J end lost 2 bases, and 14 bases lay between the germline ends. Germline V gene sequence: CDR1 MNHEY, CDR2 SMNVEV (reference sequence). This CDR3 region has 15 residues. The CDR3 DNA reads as TGTGCCAGCAGACCGTTAGGGCCGACTGGAAACACCATATATTTT. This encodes CASRPLGPTGNTIYF.

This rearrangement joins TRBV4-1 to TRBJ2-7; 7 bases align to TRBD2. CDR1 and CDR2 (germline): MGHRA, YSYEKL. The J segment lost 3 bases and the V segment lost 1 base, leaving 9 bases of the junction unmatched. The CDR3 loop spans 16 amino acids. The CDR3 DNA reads TGCGCCAGCAGCCAAGCGTTCCGTCGCGGGAGCTACGAGCAGTACTTC. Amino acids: CASSQAFRRGSYEQYF.

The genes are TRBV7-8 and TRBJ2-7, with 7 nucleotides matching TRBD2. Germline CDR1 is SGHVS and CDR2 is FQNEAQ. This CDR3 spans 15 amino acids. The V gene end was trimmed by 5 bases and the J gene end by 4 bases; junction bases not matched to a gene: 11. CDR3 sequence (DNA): TGTGCCAGCAGCGGGCAGACTAGCTTTGGTTACGAGCAGTACTTC. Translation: CASSGQTSFGYEQYF.

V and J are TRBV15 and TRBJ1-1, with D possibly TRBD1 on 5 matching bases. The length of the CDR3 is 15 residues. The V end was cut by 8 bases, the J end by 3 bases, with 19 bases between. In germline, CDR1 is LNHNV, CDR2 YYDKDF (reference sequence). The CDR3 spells CATGGKNPFDTEAFF. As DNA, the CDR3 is TGTGCCACCGGGGGGAAAAACCCTTTTGACACTGAAGCTTTCTTT. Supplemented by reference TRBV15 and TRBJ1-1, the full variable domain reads DAMVIQNPRYQVTQFGKPVTLSCSQTLNHNVMYWYQQKSSQAPKLLFHYYDKDFNNEADTPDNFQSRRPNTSFCFLDIRSPGLGDTAMYLCATGGKNPFDTEAFFGQGTRLTVV.

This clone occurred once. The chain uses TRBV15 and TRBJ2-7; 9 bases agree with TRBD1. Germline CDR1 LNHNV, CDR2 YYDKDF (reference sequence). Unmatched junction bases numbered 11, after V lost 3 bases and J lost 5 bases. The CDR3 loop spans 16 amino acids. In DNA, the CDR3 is TGTGCCACCAGCAGGGGATTGACAGGGGGATGGAACGAGCAGTACTTC. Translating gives CATSRGLTGGWNEQYF.